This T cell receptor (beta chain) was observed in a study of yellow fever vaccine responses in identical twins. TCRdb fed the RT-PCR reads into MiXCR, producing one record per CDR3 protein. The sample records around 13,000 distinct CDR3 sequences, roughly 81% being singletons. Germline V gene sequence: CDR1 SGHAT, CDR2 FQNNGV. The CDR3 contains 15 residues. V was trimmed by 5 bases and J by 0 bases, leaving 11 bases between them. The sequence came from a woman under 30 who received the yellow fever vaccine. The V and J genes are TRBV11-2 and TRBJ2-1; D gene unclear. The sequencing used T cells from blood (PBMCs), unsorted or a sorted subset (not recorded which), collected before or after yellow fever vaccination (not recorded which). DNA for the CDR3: TGTGCCAGCAGCCGTAGAACTTCCTCCTACAATGAGCAGTTCTTC. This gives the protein CASSRRTSSYNEQFF. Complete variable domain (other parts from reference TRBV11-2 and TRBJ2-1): EAGVAQSPRYKIIEKRQSVAFWCNPISGHATLYWYQQILGQGPKLLIQFQNNGVVDDSQLPKDRFSAERLKGVDSTLKIQPAKLEDSAVYLCASSRRTSSYNEQFFGPGTRLTVL.